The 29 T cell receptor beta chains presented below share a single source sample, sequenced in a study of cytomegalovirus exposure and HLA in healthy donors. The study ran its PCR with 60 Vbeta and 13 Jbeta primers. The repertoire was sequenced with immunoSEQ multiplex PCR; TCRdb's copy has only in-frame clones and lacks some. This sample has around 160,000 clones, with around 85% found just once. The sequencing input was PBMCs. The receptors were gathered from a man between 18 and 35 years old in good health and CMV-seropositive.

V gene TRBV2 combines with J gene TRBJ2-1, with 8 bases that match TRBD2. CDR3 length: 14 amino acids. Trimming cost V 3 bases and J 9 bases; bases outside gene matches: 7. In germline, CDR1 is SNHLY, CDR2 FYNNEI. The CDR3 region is CASSDSGVMGEQFF. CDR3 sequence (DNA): TGTGCCAGCAGTGATAGCGGGGTTATGGGTGAGCAGTTCTTC.

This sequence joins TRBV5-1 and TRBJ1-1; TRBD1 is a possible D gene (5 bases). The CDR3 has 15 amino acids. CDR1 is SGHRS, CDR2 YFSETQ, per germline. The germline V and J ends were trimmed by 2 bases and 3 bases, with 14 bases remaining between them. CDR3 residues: CASSFTFKGDTEAFF. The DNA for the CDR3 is TGCGCCAGCAGCTTCACATTTAAAGGGGACACTGAAGCTTTCTTT. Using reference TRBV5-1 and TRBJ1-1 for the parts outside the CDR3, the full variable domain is KAGVTQTPRYLIKTRGQQVTLSCSPISGHRSVSWYQQTPGQGLQFLFEYFSETQRNKGNFPGRFSGRQFSNSRSEMNVSTLELGDSALYLCASSFTFKGDTEAFFGQGTRLTVV.

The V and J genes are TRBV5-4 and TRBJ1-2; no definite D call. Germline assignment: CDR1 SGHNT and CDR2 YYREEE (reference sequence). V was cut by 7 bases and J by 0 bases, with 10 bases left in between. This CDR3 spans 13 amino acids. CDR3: CASGEGANYGYTF. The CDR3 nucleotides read TGTGCCAGCGGAGAAGGAGCTAACTATGGCTACACCTTC. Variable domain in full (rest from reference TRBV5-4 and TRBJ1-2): ETGVTQSPTHLIKTRGQQVTLRCSSQSGHNTVSWYQQALGQGPQFIFQYYREEENGRGNFPPRFSGLQFPNYSSELNVNALELDDSALYLCASGEGANYGYTFGSGTRLTVV.

Written as DNA, the CDR3 is TGCGCCAGCACTGTCGGCCAGGGAGATACGCAGTATTTT. This sequence encodes CASTVGQGDTQYF. The genes are TRBV5-1 and TRBJ2-3; TRBD1 is a possible D gene (5 bases). Germline CDR1 reads SGHRS; CDR2 reads YFSETQ. Trimming pared 6 bases from V and 5 bases from J, leaving 13 bases between. The CDR3 contains 13 residues.

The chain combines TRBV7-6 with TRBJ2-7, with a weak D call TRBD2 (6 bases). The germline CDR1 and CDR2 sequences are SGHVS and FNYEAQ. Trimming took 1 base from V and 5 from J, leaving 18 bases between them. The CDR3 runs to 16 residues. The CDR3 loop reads CASSLGDSYSGDEQYF. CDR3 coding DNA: TGTGCCAGCAGCTTAGGGGACTCCTACTCCGGCGACGAGCAGTACTTC.

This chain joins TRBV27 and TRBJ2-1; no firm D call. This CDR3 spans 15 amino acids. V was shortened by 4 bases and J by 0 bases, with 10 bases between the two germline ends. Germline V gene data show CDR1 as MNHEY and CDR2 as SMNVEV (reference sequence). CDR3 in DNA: TGTGCCAGCAGTTCGAGCCCCCCCTCCTACAATGAGCAGTTCTTC. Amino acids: CASSSSPPSYNEQFF.

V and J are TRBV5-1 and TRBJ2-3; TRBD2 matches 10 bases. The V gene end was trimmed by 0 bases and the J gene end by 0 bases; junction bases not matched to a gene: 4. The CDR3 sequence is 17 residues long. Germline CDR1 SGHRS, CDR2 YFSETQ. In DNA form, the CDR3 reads TGCGCCAGCAGCTTGGTCGCTAGCGGGGGAAGCACAGATACGCAGTATTTT. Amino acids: CASSLVASGGSTDTQYF. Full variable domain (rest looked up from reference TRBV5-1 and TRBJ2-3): KAGVTQTPRYLIKTRGQQVTLSCSPISGHRSVSWYQQTPGQGLQFLFEYFSETQRNKGNFPGRFSGRQFSNSRSEMNVSTLELGDSALYLCASSLVASGGSTDTQYFGPGTRLTVL.

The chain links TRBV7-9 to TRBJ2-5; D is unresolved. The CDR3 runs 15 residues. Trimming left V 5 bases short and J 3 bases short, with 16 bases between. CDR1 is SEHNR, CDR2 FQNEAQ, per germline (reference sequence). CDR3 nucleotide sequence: TGTGCCAGCAGCCGTGGGCCCCTCGGAAAAGAGACCCAGTACTTC. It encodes CASSRGPLGKETQYF.

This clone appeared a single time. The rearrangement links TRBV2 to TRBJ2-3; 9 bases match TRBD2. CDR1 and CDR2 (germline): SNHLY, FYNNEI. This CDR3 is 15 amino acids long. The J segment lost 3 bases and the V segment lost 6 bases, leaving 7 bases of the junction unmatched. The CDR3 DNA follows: TGTGCCAGCAGGGCGGGGGGGTTCGGGACAGATACGCAGTATTTT. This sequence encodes CASRAGGFGTDTQYF.

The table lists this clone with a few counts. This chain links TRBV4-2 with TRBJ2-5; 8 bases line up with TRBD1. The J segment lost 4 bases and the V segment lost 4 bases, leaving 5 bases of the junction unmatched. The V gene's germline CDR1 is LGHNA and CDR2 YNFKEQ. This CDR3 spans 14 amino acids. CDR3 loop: CASSPGGFGETQYF. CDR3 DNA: TGTGCCAGCAGCCCAGGGGGCTTCGGAGAGACCCAGTACTTC.

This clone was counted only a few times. The CDR3 spells CASGLFRGIRNGYTF. The DNA of the CDR3 is TGTGCTAGTGGTTTGTTTCGCGGTATTCGGAATGGCTACACCTTC. The chain combines TRBV12-5 with TRBJ1-2; D remains unclear. The CDR3 length is 15 residues. V gave up 2 bases and J gave up 6 bases, with 16 bases separating them. Germline CDR1 and CDR2: LGHNT and FRNRAP.

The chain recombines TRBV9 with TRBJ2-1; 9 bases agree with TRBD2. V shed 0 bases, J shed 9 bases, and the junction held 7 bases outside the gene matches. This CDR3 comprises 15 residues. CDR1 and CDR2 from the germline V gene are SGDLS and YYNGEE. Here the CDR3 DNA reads TGTGCCAGCAGCGTAGTTTCTAGCGGGGCCGGTGAGCAGTTCTTC. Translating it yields CASSVVSSGAGEQFF.

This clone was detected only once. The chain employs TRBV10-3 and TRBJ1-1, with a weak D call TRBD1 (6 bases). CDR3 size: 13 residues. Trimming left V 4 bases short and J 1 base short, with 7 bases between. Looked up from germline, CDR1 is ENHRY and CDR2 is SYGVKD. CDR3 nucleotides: TGTGCCATCAGTGCACAGGGGAACACTGAAGCTTTCTTT. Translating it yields CAISAQGNTEAFF.

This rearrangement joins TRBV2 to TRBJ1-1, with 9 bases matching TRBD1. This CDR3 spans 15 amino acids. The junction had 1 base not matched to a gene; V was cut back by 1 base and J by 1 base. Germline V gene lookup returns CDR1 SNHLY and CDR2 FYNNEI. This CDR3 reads CASSEETGGNTEAFF. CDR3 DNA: TGTGCCAGCAGTGAAGAGACAGGGGGGAACACTGAAGCTTTCTTT.

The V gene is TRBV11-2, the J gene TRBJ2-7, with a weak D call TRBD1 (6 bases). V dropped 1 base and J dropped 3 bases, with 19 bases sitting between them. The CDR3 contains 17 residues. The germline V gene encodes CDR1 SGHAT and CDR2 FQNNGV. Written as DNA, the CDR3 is TGTGCCAGCAGCTTAGTTGCCCCCCCACTAGGGGGCTACGAGCAGTACTTC. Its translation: CASSLVAPPLGGYEQYF.

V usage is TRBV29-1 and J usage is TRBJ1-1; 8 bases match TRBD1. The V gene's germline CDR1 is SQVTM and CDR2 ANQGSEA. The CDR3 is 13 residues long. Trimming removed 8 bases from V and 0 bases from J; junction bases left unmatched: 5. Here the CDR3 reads CSIRQGMNTEAFF. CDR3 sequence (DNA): TGCAGCATACGACAGGGGATGAACACTGAAGCTTTCTTT.

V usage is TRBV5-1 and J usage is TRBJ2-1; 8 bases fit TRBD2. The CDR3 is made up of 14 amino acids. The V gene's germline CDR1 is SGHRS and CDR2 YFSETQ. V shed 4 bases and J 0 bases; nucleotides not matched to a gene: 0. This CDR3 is CASSSGGSYNEQFF. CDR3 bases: TGCGCCAGCAGCAGCGGGGGCTCCTACAATGAGCAGTTCTTC.

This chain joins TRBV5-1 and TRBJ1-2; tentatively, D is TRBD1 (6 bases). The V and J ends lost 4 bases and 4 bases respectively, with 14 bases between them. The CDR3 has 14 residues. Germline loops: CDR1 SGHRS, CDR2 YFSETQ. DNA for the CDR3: TGCGCCAGCAGCGACGGACAGAGGCCCTATGGCTACACCTTC. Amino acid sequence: CASSDGQRPYGYTF.

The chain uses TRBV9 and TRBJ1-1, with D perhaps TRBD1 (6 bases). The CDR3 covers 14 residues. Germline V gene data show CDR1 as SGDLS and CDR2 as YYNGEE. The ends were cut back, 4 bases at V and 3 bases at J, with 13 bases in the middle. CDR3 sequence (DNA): TGTGCCAGCAGCTTACGACAGGCACACACTGAAGCTTTCTTT. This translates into CASSLRQAHTEAFF. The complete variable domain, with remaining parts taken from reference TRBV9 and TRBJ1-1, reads DSGVTQTPKHLITATGQRVTLRCSPRSGDLSVYWYQQSLDQGLQFLIQYYNGEERAKGNILERFSAQQFPDLHSELNLSSLELGDSALYFCASSLRQAHTEAFFGQGTRLTVV.

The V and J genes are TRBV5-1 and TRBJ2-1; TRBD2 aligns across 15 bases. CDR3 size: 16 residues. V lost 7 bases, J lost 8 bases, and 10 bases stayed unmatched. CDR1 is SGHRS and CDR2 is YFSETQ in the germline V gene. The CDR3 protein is CASVRGTSGGIYEQFF. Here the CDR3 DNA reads TGCGCCAGCGTTAGGGGGACTAGCGGGGGGATCTATGAGCAGTTCTTC. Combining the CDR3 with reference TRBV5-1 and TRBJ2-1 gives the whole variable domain KAGVTQTPRYLIKTRGQQVTLSCSPISGHRSVSWYQQTPGQGLQFLFEYFSETQRNKGNFPGRFSGRQFSNSRSEMNVSTLELGDSALYLCASVRGTSGGIYEQFFGPGTRLTVL.

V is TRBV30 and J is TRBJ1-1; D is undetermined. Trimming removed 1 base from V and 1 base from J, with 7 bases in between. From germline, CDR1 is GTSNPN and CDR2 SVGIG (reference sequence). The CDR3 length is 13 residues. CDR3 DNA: TGTGCCTGGAGTGCCGACAAGAACACTGAAGCTTTCTTT. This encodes CAWSADKNTEAFF.

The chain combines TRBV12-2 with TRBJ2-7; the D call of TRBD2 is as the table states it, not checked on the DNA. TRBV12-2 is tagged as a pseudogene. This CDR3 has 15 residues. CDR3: CASRLESHYSYEQYF. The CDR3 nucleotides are TGTGCAAGTCGCTTAGAAAGCCATTACTCCTACGAGCAGTACTTC.

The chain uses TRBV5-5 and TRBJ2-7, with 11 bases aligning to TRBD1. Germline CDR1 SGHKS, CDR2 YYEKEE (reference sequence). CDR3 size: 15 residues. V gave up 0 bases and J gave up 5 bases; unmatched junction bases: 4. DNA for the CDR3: TGTGCCAGCAGCTTGGAGGACAGGGGGCTCCACGAGCAGTACTTC. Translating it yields CASSLEDRGLHEQYF.

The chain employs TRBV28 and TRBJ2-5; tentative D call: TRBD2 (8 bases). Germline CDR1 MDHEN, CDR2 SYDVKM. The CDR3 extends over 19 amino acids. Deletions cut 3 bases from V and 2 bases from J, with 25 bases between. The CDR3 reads CASSLGSEGAGGPQETQYF. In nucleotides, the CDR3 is TGTGCCAGCAGTTTGGGGTCCGAGGGGGCGGGGGGTCCGCAAGAGACCCAGTACTTC.

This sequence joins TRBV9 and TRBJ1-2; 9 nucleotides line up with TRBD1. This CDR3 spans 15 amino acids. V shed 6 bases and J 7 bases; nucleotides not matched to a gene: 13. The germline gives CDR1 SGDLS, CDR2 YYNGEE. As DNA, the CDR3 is TGTGCCAGCACCCCTTTCCCGGGACAGGGTTTTGGCTACACCTTC. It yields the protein CASTPFPGQGFGYTF.

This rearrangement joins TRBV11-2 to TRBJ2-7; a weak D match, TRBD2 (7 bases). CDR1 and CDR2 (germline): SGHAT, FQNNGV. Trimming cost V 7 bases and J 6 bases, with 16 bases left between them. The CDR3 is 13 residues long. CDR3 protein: CASNLGGQSEQYF. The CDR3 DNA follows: TGTGCCAGCAACTTGGGGGGGCAGTCCGAGCAGTACTTC.

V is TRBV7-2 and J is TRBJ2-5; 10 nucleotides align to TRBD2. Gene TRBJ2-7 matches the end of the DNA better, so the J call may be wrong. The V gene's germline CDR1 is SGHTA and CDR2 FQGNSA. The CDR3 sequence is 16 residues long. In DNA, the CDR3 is TGTGCCAGCAGCTTAGATAGCGGGGGGACTACCTACGAGCAGTACTTC. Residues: CASSLDSGGTTYEQYF.

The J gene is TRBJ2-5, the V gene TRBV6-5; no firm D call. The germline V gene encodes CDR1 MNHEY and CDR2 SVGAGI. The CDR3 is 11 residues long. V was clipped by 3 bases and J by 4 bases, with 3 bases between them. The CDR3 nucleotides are TGTGCCAGCAGTTATCTAGAGACCCAGTACTTC. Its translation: CASSYLETQYF.

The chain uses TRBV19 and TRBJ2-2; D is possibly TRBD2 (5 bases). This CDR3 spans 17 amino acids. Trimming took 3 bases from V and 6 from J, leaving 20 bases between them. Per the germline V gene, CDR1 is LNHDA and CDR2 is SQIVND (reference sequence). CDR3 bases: TGTGCCAGTAGTATTGACACGGGCGGGTCATTTCCCGGGGAGCTGTTTTTT. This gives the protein CASSIDTGGSFPGELFF.